Presented here are 14 T cell receptor beta chains from one specimen sequenced in a study of shared T cell receptors in the human thymus. Sequenced by immunoSEQ multiplex PCR; TCRdb stores in-frame clones only, minus some. The sample records a few hundred thousand clones, roughly 94% being singletons. Material for sequencing was thymocytes. The origin of the receptors is a human donor.

This clone appeared a single time. V and J are TRBV15 and TRBJ1-2; D may be TRBD1 (5 bases). Germline lookup yields CDR1 LNHNV and CDR2 YYDKDF (reference sequence). CDR3 length: 17 residues. Trimming pared 0 bases from V and 3 bases from J, leaving 17 bases between. The CDR3 spells CATSRDTQGRGYYGYTF. In DNA form, the CDR3 reads TGTGCCACCAGCAGAGATACGCAGGGACGGGGGTACTATGGCTACACCTTC.

This sequence joins TRBV5-1 and TRBJ2-5; tentative D call: TRBD1 (5 bases). The V gene's germline CDR1 is SGHRS and CDR2 YFSETQ. The CDR3 loop spans 15 amino acids. Trimming pared 0 bases from V and 4 bases from J, leaving 13 bases between. The CDR3 loop is CASSLGRVSPETQYF. In DNA form, the CDR3 reads TGCGCCAGCAGCTTGGGCAGGGTCTCTCCAGAGACCCAGTACTTC.

This chain joins TRBV27 and TRBJ2-5; TRBD1 might be the D (7 bases). Germline V gives CDR1 MNHEY, CDR2 SMNVEV (reference sequence). Trimming removed 7 bases from V and 2 bases from J, with 20 bases in between. This CDR3 comprises 16 residues. The CDR3 protein is CASTLYGQGGQETQYF. In DNA form, the CDR3 reads TGTGCCAGCACTCTTTATGGCCAGGGGGGACAAGAGACCCAGTACTTC.

The genes are TRBV18 and TRBJ2-7; 9 positions agree with TRBD1. V dropped 4 bases and J dropped 0; count of bases not matched to a gene: 7. Germline lookup yields CDR1 KGHSH and CDR2 LQKENI. The CDR3 is 16 amino acids. The CDR3 sequence: CASSRGQGPSSYEQYF. In DNA form, the CDR3 reads TGTGCCAGCTCACGTGGACAGGGGCCGAGCTCCTACGAGCAGTACTTC.

The chain has TRBV11-2 and TRBJ1-4; TRBD1 matches at 8 bases. Germline V CDR1 and CDR2: SGHAT, FQNNGV. J gave up 8 bases and V 4 bases, and 12 bases lay outside the gene matches. The CDR3 totals 16 residues. The CDR3 region is CASSWFLRQGREKLFF. CDR3 nucleotides: TGTGCCAGCAGCTGGTTTTTACGACAGGGGCGGGAAAAACTGTTTTTT. Full variable domain (rest looked up from reference TRBV11-2 and TRBJ1-4): EAGVAQSPRYKIIEKRQSVAFWCNPISGHATLYWYQQILGQGPKLLIQFQNNGVVDDSQLPKDRFSAERLKGVDSTLKIQPAKLEDSAVYLCASSWFLRQGREKLFFGSGTQLSVL.

The V gene is TRBV5-1, the J gene TRBJ1-5, with 7 bases that match TRBD1. The V and J ends lost 1 base and 7 bases, in that order; junction bases with no gene match: 8. CDR3 length: 15 residues. Germline CDR1 reads SGHRS; CDR2 reads YFSETQ. CDR3 in DNA: TGCGCCAGCAGCTTGACAGGGGCCCCGGGGCAGCCCCAGCATTTT. Translation: CASSLTGAPGQPQHF.

V gene TRBV28 combines with J gene TRBJ2-1, with 9 nucleotides matching TRBD2. Germline CDR1 is MDHEN and CDR2 is SYDVKM. The CDR3 runs 16 residues. Trimming removed 2 bases from V and 4 bases from J; junction bases left unmatched: 6. The chain's CDR3 is CASSLHRLAGYNEQFF. CDR3 bases: TGTGCCAGCAGTTTACATCGGCTAGCGGGATACAATGAGCAGTTCTTC.

The rearrangement links TRBV5-4 to TRBJ2-4; tentative D call: TRBD2 (5 bases). CDR3 length equals 13 residues. V lost 4 bases, J lost 7 bases, and 12 bases lay in between. Germline V gene data show CDR1 as SGHNT and CDR2 as YYREEE (reference sequence). The CDR3 spells CASSPPASNIQYF. As DNA, the CDR3 is TGTGCCAGCAGCCCCCCGGCTAGCAACATTCAGTACTTC.

The genes are TRBV28 and TRBJ1-5; D is ambiguous. The germline V gene has CDR1 MDHEN and CDR2 SYDVKM. V lost 3 bases, J lost 8 bases, and 5 bases lay in between. CDR3 length: 11 residues. CDR3 bases: TGTGCCAGCAGTTTGGTAGAGCCCCAGCATTTT. This translates into CASSLVEPQHF.

This clone appeared a single time. The chain links TRBV7-2 to TRBJ1-2; D is unclear. V was pared by 4 bases and J by 8 bases, with 17 bases between. This CDR3 contains 14 residues. Per germline, CDR1 SGHTA and CDR2 FQGNSA. The CDR3 DNA reads TGTGCCAGCAGCTCCCACCGGCGTCAGACGGGCTACACCTTC. It encodes CASSSHRRQTGYTF.

The chain couples TRBV14 to TRBJ2-5; no firm D call. V lost 1 base and J lost 5, with 11 bases in between. CDR3 length: 14 amino acids. The germline V gene has CDR1 SGHDN and CDR2 FVKESK. DNA for the CDR3: TGTGCCAGCAGCCAAGGAGGTCTCGGGGAGACCCAGTACTTC. As protein: CASSQGGLGETQYF.

This clone was counted between two and nine times. The chain uses TRBV19 and TRBJ1-1; 7 nucleotides line up with TRBD1. There are 14 residues in the CDR3. Germline CDR1 is LNHDA and CDR2 is SQIVND (reference sequence). The V gene end was trimmed by 4 bases and the J gene end by 8 bases; junction bases not matched to a gene: 10. The CDR3 coding sequence is TGTGCCAGTAGTACTCGAAGGGACAGACTCGAAGCTTTCTTT. Its translation: CASSTRRDRLEAFF.

The CDR3 sequence is CASISSAPGLAGEQETQYF. CDR3 bases: TGTGCCAGCATATCCTCCGCCCCGGGACTAGCGGGAGAACAAGAGACCCAGTACTTC. The chain combines TRBV28 with TRBJ2-5; TRBD2 agrees at 14 bases. The CDR3 runs 19 residues. CDR1 is MDHEN, CDR2 SYDVKM, per germline. The ends lost 7 bases at V and 2 bases at J; junction bases unmatched: 15. Drawing the rest from reference TRBV28 and TRBJ2-5, the complete variable domain is DVKVTQSSRYLVKRTGEKVFLECVQDMDHENMFWYRQDPGLGLRLIYFSYDVKMKEKGDIPEGYSVSREKKERFSLILESASTNQTSMYLCASISSAPGLAGEQETQYFGPGTRLLVL.

J is TRBJ1-1 and V is TRBV5-1; D is uncertain. Germline V gives CDR1 SGHRS, CDR2 YFSETQ. V lost 5 bases, J lost 5 bases, and 25 bases lay in between. The CDR3 contains 17 residues. CDR3 bases: TGCGCCAGCAGACCGGCGTTAGGTCCCCTTCCCGAGACTGAAGCTTTCTTT. Translating it yields CASRPALGPLPETEAFF.